The clone carrying this TCR beta chain has ten or more counts. This specimen comes from a study of T cells after yellow fever vaccination. The CDR3 is 15 amino acids. Germline V gene lookup returns CDR1 SGHDT and CDR2 YYEEEE. The V and J ends lost 5 bases and 0 bases respectively, with 13 bases between them. TCRdb re-called the 5' RACE reads through MiXCR, storing one row per CDR3 protein. The table lists about 320,000 distinct CDR3 sequences, around 7% of them singletons. This material consisted of PBMCs, taken roughly 47 days after the first yellow fever vaccination. The source of this sequence is a man younger than 35 who received the YFV17D yellow fever vaccine. This chain connects TRBV5-6 to TRBJ2-3; D ambiguous. CDR3 in DNA: TGTGCCAGCAGTTTCCTGGACCTAAGCACAGATACGCAGTATTTT. Translation: CASSFLDLSTDTQYF.